A selection of T cell receptor beta chains follows, all from one sample in a study of shared clonotypes between healthy human individuals. Only in-frame clones appear in the TCRdb table, and some are missing; sequencing was by immunoSEQ multiplex PCR. The profile shows 450,000 to 650,000 clones, around 78% of them singletons. The sequenced material came from PBMCs. The receptors stem from a woman aged 40 to 49 in good health. Some clones in this sample may be carry-over from other donors' samples. Each CDR3 is given with its conserved first and last residue. The D gene is left open where the match is weak. Clone size, where shown, is once, few, many, or a class for clones that have expanded.

j_gene,abundance,v_gene,d_gene,CDR3aa,CDR3nt
TRBJ1-1,.,TRBV18,TRBD1,CASSPFAGGATMNTEAFF,TGTGCCAGCTCACCATTCGCAGGGGGGGCCACAATGAACACTGAAGCTTTCTTT
TRBJ2-5,.,TRBV30,.,CACSRGRGQETQYF,TGTGCCTGTTCTAGGGGAAGGGGGCAAGAGACCCAGTACTTC
TRBJ2-1,few,TRBV28,.,CASSLSGVIDNEQFF,TGTGCCAGCAGTTTATCTGGGGTAATCGACAATGAGCAGTTCTTC
TRBJ1-1,.,TRBV6-6,.,CASSYAENTEAFF,TGTGCCAGCAGTTACGCGGAAAACACTGAAGCTTTCTTT
TRBJ1-2,.,TRBV28,TRBD1,CASSLPTQGARGYTF,TGTGCCAGCAGTTTGCCAACCCAGGGGGCCCGGGGCTACACCTTC
TRBJ1-1,.,TRBV28,.,CASSPTGRLTNTEAFF,TGTGCCAGCAGTCCAACCGGACGGTTAACGAACACTGAAGCTTTCTTT
TRBJ1-4,many,TRBV21-1,.,CASTPKNAGSEKLFF,TGTGCCAGCACCCCCAAGAACGCCGGGTCTGAAAAACTGTTTTTT
TRBJ1-1,.,TRBV18,.,CASSPREGNTEAFF,TGTGCCAGCTCACCACGGGAAGGGAACACTGAAGCTTTCTTT
TRBJ1-2,.,TRBV6-5,.,CASSRWERSGYTF,TGTGCCAGCAGCCGGTGGGAAAGGTCTGGCTACACCTTC
TRBJ2-7,.,TRBV28,.,CASSSGLKGRDEQYF,TGTGCCAGCAGTTCTGGGCTCAAGGGAAGAGACGAGCAGTACTTC
TRBJ1-2,.,TRBV9,.,CASSAGGTPGGYTF,TGTGCCAGCAGCGCGGGCGGGACACCTGGAGGCTACACCTTC
TRBJ1-2,.,TRBV7-2,TRBD1,CASSSGTGETYGYTF,TGTGCCAGCAGCTCCGGGACAGGAGAAACTTATGGCTACACCTTC
TRBJ1-1,few,TRBV4-1,.,CASSQDWGTGTEAFF,TGCGCCAGCAGCCAAGATTGGGGTACGGGGACTGAAGCTTTCTTT
TRBJ2-7,.,TRBV18,.,CASSPGGDSYEQYF,TGTGCCAGCTCACCGGGGGGAGACTCCTACGAGCAGTACTTC
TRBJ1-2,.,TRBV7-9,TRBD1,CASSARPRTGVGYTF,TGTGCCAGCAGCGCTAGGCCGCGAACAGGGGTTGGCTACACCTTC
TRBJ2-5,.,TRBV5-1,.,CASSSDGGIWETQYF,TGCGCCAGCAGCTCGGACGGTGGGATATGGGAGACCCAGTACTTC
TRBJ2-7,many,TRBV9,.,CASSPRFEVYEQYF,TGTGCCAGCAGCCCTCGGTTCGAGGTTTACGAGCAGTACTTC
TRBJ1-2,.,TRBV19,.,CASSEFQRGYTF,TGTGCCAGTAGCGAATTTCAGAGGGGCTACACCTTC
TRBJ1-1,.,TRBV28,.,CASSLWSTGAAEAFF,TGTGCCAGCAGTTTATGGTCGACAGGCGCTGCTGAAGCTTTCTTT
TRBJ1-2,.,TRBV28,TRBD1,CASSFQGVNYGYTF,TGTGCCAGCAGTTTCCAGGGGGTTAACTATGGCTACACCTTC
TRBJ2-1,.,TRBV5-1,.,CASSLLNRNNEQFF,TGCGCCAGCAGCTTGTTGAACAGAAACAATGAGCAGTTCTTC
TRBJ2-7,.,TRBV11-2,.,CASSLARWDEQYF,TGTGCCAGCAGCCTTGCTCGGTGGGACGAGCAGTACTTC
TRBJ2-3,.,TRBV5-1,TRBD2,CASSPTSGSSDTQYF,TGCGCCAGCAGCCCCACTAGCGGGAGTTCAGATACGCAGTATTTT
TRBJ2-7,many,TRBV9,.,CASSVVGRVKYYEQYF,TGTGCCAGCAGCGTAGTCGGCAGGGTGAAATACTACGAGCAGTACTTC
TRBJ1-2,.,TRBV28,.,CASSSDSIYGYTF,TGTGCCAGCAGCTCGGACAGCATCTATGGCTACACCTTC
TRBJ2-5,.,TRBV5-1,.,CASSQQGQETQYF,TGCGCCAGCAGCCAACAGGGTCAAGAGACCCAGTACTTC
TRBJ1-5,.,TRBV6-1,TRBD1,CASSEWGGQGGGQPQHF,TGTGCCAGCAGTGAATGGGGGGGACAGGGGGGAGGTCAGCCCCAGCATTTT
TRBJ2-7,.,TRBV2,TRBD1,CASRGTGTYEQYF,TGTGCCAGCAGAGGGACAGGCACCTACGAGCAGTACTTC
TRBJ1-3,.,TRBV9,.,CASSLSDRRHSGNTIYF,TGTGCCAGCAGCCTCTCCGACAGAAGGCACTCTGGAAACACCATATATTTT
TRBJ2-3,.,TRBV18,.,CASSPDTHTDTQYF,TGTGCCAGCTCACCGGACACCCACACAGATACGCAGTATTTT
TRBJ1-1,.,TRBV21-1,.,CASSPVNTEAFF,TGTGCCAGCAGTCCGGTGAACACTGAAGCTTTCTTT
TRBJ1-5,few,TRBV4-3,.,CASSQEGRKPQHF,TGCGCCAGCAGCCAAGAGGGTAGAAAGCCCCAGCATTTT
TRBJ1-1,once,TRBV19,.,CASSTRYTEAFF,TGTGCCAGTAGTACGAGGTACACTGAAGCTTTCTTT
TRBJ2-2,.,TRBV27,TRBD2,CASSPAGGTGELFF,TGTGCCAGCAGTCCGGCCGGGGGGACCGGGGAGCTGTTTTTT
TRBJ1-4,.,TRBV18,.,CASSPGVMEKLFF,TGTGCCAGCTCACCAGGGGTTATGGAAAAACTGTTTTTT
TRBJ2-5,.,TRBV6-1,.,CASSEGTIETQYF,TGTGCCAGCAGTGAGGGCACTATAGAGACCCAGTACTTC
TRBJ2-2,.,TRBV6-4,.,CASSDGPARELFF,TGTGCCAGCAGTGATGGTCCAGCCAGAGAGCTGTTTTTT
TRBJ2-5,many,TRBV19,TRBD2,CASSGGGLAGPGGQETQYF,TGTGCCAGTAGTGGGGGGGGACTAGCGGGTCCCGGAGGCCAAGAGACCCAGTACTTC
TRBJ1-6,.,TRBV6-5,TRBD1,CASSYNAGTGRSPLHF,TGTGCCAGCAGTTACAACGCCGGGACAGGGAGATCACCCCTCCACTTT
TRBJ1-1,.,TRBV2,TRBD1,CASSGGQGDQEAFF,TGTGCCAGCAGTGGGGGACAGGGAGATCAAGAAGCTTTCTTT
TRBJ2-3,once,TRBV28,.,CASSSPDGFSGDTQYF,TGTGCCAGCAGTTCGCCCGACGGATTTTCCGGAGATACGCAGTATTTT
TRBJ2-3,.,TRBV7-3,TRBD2,CASSLKPGGSWGTDTQYF,TGTGCCAGCAGCTTAAAACCGGGCGGGAGCTGGGGGACAGATACGCAGTATTTT
TRBJ2-1,.,TRBV19,TRBD2,CASSIGREWYNEQFF,TGTGCCAGTAGTATTGGGCGGGAGTGGTACAATGAGCAGTTCTTC
TRBJ2-7,.,TRBV7-9,TRBD2,CASSLVAGVVYEQYF,TGTGCCAGCAGCTTAGTAGCGGGAGTGGTTTACGAGCAGTACTTC
TRBJ1-5,.,TRBV7-6,.,CASSLGVNGNQPQHF,TGTGCCAGCAGCTTAGGAGTTAATGGCAATCAGCCCCAGCATTTT
TRBJ2-1,.,TRBV5-1,.,CASSKRDRRTIDNEQFF,TGCGCCAGCAGCAAGCGGGACAGGAGGACGATCGACAATGAGCAGTTCTTC
TRBJ1-5,.,TRBV28,.,CASRPSDRFNQPQHF,TGTGCCAGCAGACCCTCAGACAGGTTCAATCAGCCCCAGCATTTT
TRBJ2-1,once,TRBV7-9,.,CASSLGFGGAGYNEQFF,TGTGCCAGCAGCTTAGGCTTCGGGGGCGCGGGGTACAATGAGCAGTTCTTC